This TCR beta chain was identified in a study of blood T cell repertoires in COVID-19. Study information: The United States, Italy and Spain supplied acute and convalescent COVID-19 samples. Sources were T cells, B-cell-depleted T cells, or PBMCs; the material itself was cDNA or gDNA.

Enrollment of patients from Seattle took place during active infection, with longitudinal follow-up. Original handling: Estimation of nucleated cell counts was performed using reference gene primer amplification. Sequencing used immunoSEQ multiplex PCR; TCRdb keeps in-frame clones, though not all of them. The V and J calls and clone size are taken from that table; D and trimming were inferred from the DNA. The sample yields 500,000 to 600,000 clones, 70% to 90% seen once. This clone was observed a single time. Germline assignment: CDR1 LNHDA and CDR2 SQIVND (reference sequence). The CDR3 is made up of 14 amino acids. Losses at the gene ends were 9 bases for V and 2 bases for J; bases not matched to a gene: 7.

The origin of this receptor is a woman aged 45-59 years with COVID-19, enrolled during active disease. Sequenced input: peripheral blood. The V gene is TRBV19, the J gene TRBJ2-7; 10 nucleotides match TRBD1. This CDR3 is CASGTGEKAYEQYF. CDR3 coding DNA: TGTGCCAGCGGGACAGGGGAAAAAGCCTACGAGCAGTACTTC. The whole variable domain, filled in from reference TRBV19 and TRBJ2-7, reads DGGITQSPKYLFRKEGQNVTLSCEQNLNHDAMYWYRQDPGQGLRLIYYSQIVNDFQKGDIAEGYSVSREKKESFPLTVTSAQKNPTAFYLCASGTGEKAYEQYFGPGTRLTVT.